The rows below give T cell receptor beta chains drawn from one sample of a study of blood T cell repertoires in COVID-19. TCRdb's copy holds only in-frame clones and misses some; the assay was immunoSEQ multiplex PCR. The sample contains more than 300,000 clones, 70% to 90% of which appear only once. The sequenced sample consisted of peripheral blood. The receptors were sampled from a woman aged 25 to 39 with COVID-19, enrolled during active disease. Each CDR3 is given with its conserved first and last residue. D genes are given only for firm matches. Some rows have no size entry. The others give once, few or many, or a class for an expanded clone.

.,TRBV5-6,.,TRBJ1-5,TGTGCCAGCAGCCTCCGGGGGGCTTGGCAGCCCCAGCATTTT,CASSLRGAWQPQHF
.,TRBV18,.,TRBJ2-3,TGTGCCAGCTCACCGCGCCTTAGCACAGATACGCAGTATTTT,CASSPRLSTDTQYF
TRBD2,TRBV24-1,.,TRBJ2-7,TGTGCCACCAGTGATCCCACCCGGGCGGGAGGAGACGAGCAGTACTTC,CATSDPTRAGGDEQYF
TRBD2,TRBV6-5,.,TRBJ2-1,TGTGCCAGCAGCCAAGCGGGAGTGTTCTACAATGAGCAGTTCTTC,CASSQAGVFYNEQFF
TRBD1,TRBV2,.,TRBJ2-7,TGTGCCAGCAGCCTCCGGGGACAGGGGGCCCACGAGCAGTACTTC,CASSLRGQGAHEQYF
.,TRBV7-3,.,TRBJ1-1,TGTGCCAGCAGCCCGCACCCTACAGGTTATGAAGCTTTCTTT,CASSPHPTGYEAFF
TRBD2,TRBV6-5,once,TRBJ2-1,TGTGCCAGCAGGTCCAGCGGGAGCTCCTACAATGAGCAGTTCTTC,CASRSSGSSYNEQFF
TRBD1,TRBV20-1,.,TRBJ1-5,TGCAGTGCTAGTCAGGGGGCGAGCAATCAGCCCCAGCATTTT,CSASQGASNQPQHF
TRBD1,TRBV29-1,.,TRBJ2-1,TGCAGCGTTGGACAGGGGCTGGGCGATGAGCAGTTCTTC,CSVGQGLGDEQFF
.,TRBV28,.,TRBJ2-1,TGTGCCAGCAGTTTAAATCCGCTAAACTCCTACAATGAGCAGTTCTTC,CASSLNPLNSYNEQFF
TRBD2,TRBV4-3,.,TRBJ2-1,TGCGCCAGCAGCCTCAGGACTAGCGGGAGCAATGAGCAGTTCTTC,CASSLRTSGSNEQFF
TRBD1,TRBV18,.,TRBJ1-1,TGTGCCAGCTCAACTGACAGGGATACTGAAGCTTTCTTT,CASSTDRDTEAFF
TRBD2,TRBV9,.,TRBJ2-1,TGTGCCAGCAGCGGTCGGAAGGGCGGGAGTTACAATGAGCAGTTCTTC,CASSGRKGGSYNEQFF
TRBD1,TRBV24-1,.,TRBJ2-1,TGTGCCACCAGTGATACCGGGACAGGTTCCAATGAGCAGTTCTTC,CATSDTGTGSNEQFF
.,TRBV20-1,.,TRBJ1-5,TGCAGTGCTAGTAAGGGGATGGCTGCTCAGCCCCAGCATTTT,CSASKGMAAQPQHF
.,TRBV7-9,.,TRBJ2-7,TGTGCCAGCAGCTTTAGTTCCGGGGTTGACGCCTACGAGCAGTACTTC,CASSFSSGVDAYEQYF
TRBD1,TRBV28,.,TRBJ2-7,TGTGCCAGCACCCAGGGGGTCCTAAGAAACGAGCAGTACTTC,CASTQGVLRNEQYF
TRBD1,TRBV28,once,TRBJ2-7,TGTGCCAGCGCCCCCCCCGCCGGGACAGGCCTCTACGAGCAGTACTTC,CASAPPAGTGLYEQYF
TRBD1,TRBV6-5,.,TRBJ2-3,TGTGCCAGCAGTTACGGACAGGGGGGAGATACGCAGTATTTT,CASSYGQGGDTQYF
TRBD2,TRBV9,once,TRBJ2-1,TGTGCCAGCAGCGTACTAGCGGGAGGTCTAGGTGAGCAGTTCTTC,CASSVLAGGLGEQFF
TRBD2,TRBV10-1,.,TRBJ2-1,TGCGCCAGCAGCCGGACTAGCCTCTCCTACAATGAGCAGTTCTTC,CASSRTSLSYNEQFF
.,TRBV5-1,.,TRBJ2-6,TGCGCCAGCAGCTTGGATGGACTCTCTGGGGCCAACGTCCTGACTTTC,CASSLDGLSGANVLTF
TRBD2,TRBV2,.,TRBJ2-3,TGTGCCAGCAGGACCGGGACTAGCGGCACAGATACGCAGTATTTT,CASRTGTSGTDTQYF
TRBD1,TRBV27,.,TRBJ2-7,TGTGCCAGCAGTTTATCGACCGCGGGACAGGTCGGCGAGCAGTACTTC,CASSLSTAGQVGEQYF
TRBD2,TRBV28,.,TRBJ2-1,TGTGCCAGCAAGGACGGGAGGGCCTATGAGCAGTTCTTC,CASKDGRAYEQFF
.,TRBV28,.,TRBJ1-1,TGTGCCAGCAGTTTATGGCCAGTCAGCACTGAAGCTTTCTTT,CASSLWPVSTEAFF
TRBD2,TRBV27,.,TRBJ2-1,TGTGCCAGCAGGGATAGCGGGCCAGCCTACAATGAGCAGTTCTTC,CASRDSGPAYNEQFF
.,TRBV27,.,TRBJ1-3,TGTGCCAGCAGCCCAGGAGGGCGCGACGGGAACACCATATATTTT,CASSPGGRDGNTIYF
TRBD1,TRBV4-1,.,TRBJ2-7,TGCGCCAGCAGCCAACCCGACAGGGCCACCTACGAGCAGTACTTC,CASSQPDRATYEQYF
TRBD1,TRBV5-1,.,TRBJ2-1,TGCGCCAGCAGCAAATTCGACAGGGTGTATGAGCAGTTCTTC,CASSKFDRVYEQFF
TRBD1,TRBV19,.,TRBJ1-2,TGTGCCAGTAGTATTGGGGGACAGGGGTTCTATGGCTACACCTTC,CASSIGGQGFYGYTF
.,TRBV10-2,.,TRBJ2-3,TGCGCCAGCAACGCAGGGGCCGCAGATACGCAGTATTTT,CASNAGAADTQYF
TRBD1,TRBV7-2,.,TRBJ1-1,TGTGCCAGCAGCTATTCCGGGACAGGGGGCACTGAAGCTTTCTTT,CASSYSGTGGTEAFF
.,TRBV7-9,.,TRBJ1-1,TGTGCCAGCAGCCCAGGGGTCCCTGAAGCTTTCTTT,CASSPGVPEAFF
.,TRBV3-1/TRBV3-2,.,TRBJ2-1,TGTGCCAGCAGCCATAATTACAATGAGCAGTTCTTC,CASSHNYNEQFF
.,TRBV7-2,.,TRBJ2-3,TGTGCCAGCAGCGGGGCGGGGGCGTTGGATACGCAGTATTTT,CASSGAGALDTQYF
.,TRBV5-4,.,TRBJ1-1,TGTGCCAGCAGCTTCGACTACACTGAAGCTTTCTTT,CASSFDYTEAFF
TRBD2,TRBV6-2/TRBV6-3,.,TRBJ2-2,TGTGCCAGCAGTCCCTTAGCGGGAGGCCCTTCGGGGGAGCTGTTTTTT,CASSPLAGGPSGELFF
TRBD1,TRBV25-1,.,TRBJ1-4,TGTGCCAGCAGTCCCACAGGGGTGAGACTCATTGAAAAACTGTTTTTT,CASSPTGVRLIEKLFF
TRBD1,TRBV24-1,.,TRBJ2-5,TGTGCCACCAGTGATTCACAGGGGGCTGGACAAGAGACCCAGTACTTC,CATSDSQGAGQETQYF